This is a list of T cell receptor beta chains from one sample in a study of T cell repertoires in cytomegalovirus infection. TCRdb processed the reads anew with MiXCR; each CDR3 protein has one entry. The data contain roughly 46,000 distinct CDR3 sequences, about 19% of them singletons. What these receptors recognize is not known. Sequences were derived from CD8+ T cells from cultured PBMCs, sampled from culture after CMV antigen stimulation. The receptors were gathered from a human donor in good health (CMV status not recorded). Some clones in this sample may be carry-over from other donors' samples. CDR3s leave out the opening cysteine and the closing phenylalanine or tryptophan.

v_gene,CDR3aa
TRBV7-6,ASSLDQGVREKLF
TRBV5-5,ATRDYLQDTQY
TRBV5-6,ASNLAHGLLQGTQY
TRBV7-4,ASSSQSGLVAYEQY
TRBV11-3,ASMWASGTEAF
TRBV7-9,ASSLANRAEGYEQY
TRBV6-6,ASSHDQGIGDEQY
TRBV5-5,ASSLDAGGSYEQY
TRBV29-1,SVVGLEANEQF
TRBV7-2,ASSLAAAGGTNEQF
TRBV4-3,ASSLGAEQRGTSGELF
TRBV12-3/TRBV12-4,ASSLGSAYNEQF
TRBV3-1,ASSQERGRDIENTEAF
TRBV6-2/TRBV6-3,ASSFQGSQPQH
TRBV29-1,SVVTGVSYEQY
TRBV7-6,ASSLVIGGDEQY
TRBV30,AWSGDSPYEQY
TRBV18,ASSPFFQGGTDTQY
TRBV24-1,ATGTGTGELF
TRBV6-8,ASSYAQGGLGYT
TRBV6-2/TRBV6-3,ASSGPAYEQY
TRBV27,ARQVAGAGSNEQF
TRBV27,ASSPFVRSYNEQF
TRBV7-2,ASSWTGGGYEQY
TRBV28,AIQTGQGAREQY
TRBV2,ASSSPTLRYLAGANVLT
TRBV12-3/TRBV12-4,ASSLRQGAFEQY
TRBV7-9,ASSPGDQETQY
TRBV5-1,ASSLVAISSSTDTQY
TRBV12-3/TRBV12-4,ASGLGDTQY
TRBV28,ASSLTFSSLNTGELF
TRBV7-6,ASSYKYNEQF
TRBV6-1,ASSERYQGIGNEQF
TRBV19,ASSIIRGDGGYT
TRBV14,ASSQVTESYQPQH
TRBV15,ATSPGGGSLYNEQF
TRBV6-1,ASSRKAGVYNEQF
TRBV15,ATSRLKTGGTEEQY
TRBV29-1,SVERTGPSNEQF
TRBV6-2/TRBV6-3,ASSHSGGFSEAF
TRBV6-1,ASSSSGTAAYEQY
TRBV4-1,ASSQDSGYNEQF
TRBV6-6,VSKLSPGYGYT
TRBV4-3,ASSPRVANTGELF
TRBV20-1,SARQSGTGNHEQY
TRBV7-9,ASSIGTGGDYGYT
TRBV6-8,ASSYSAGPNTEAF
TRBV9,ASSADPRGSQPQH
TRBV27,ATYQFSGGTDTQY
TRBV7-2,ASSLDEDTQY
TRBV5-4,ASSSEIRNGELF
TRBV19,ASSTAGTANSPLH
TRBV6-5,ASSTGGTEAF
TRBV4-2,ASSQESTEAF
TRBV5-1,ASSLESSGSYEQY
TRBV7-3,ASSAGTSGQGTQY
TRBV29-1,SVEGEGAYEQY
TRBV2,ASRTGTSNQPQH
TRBV6-1,ASTVNFQTGNEQF
TRBV5-1,ASSRGDTQY